This T cell receptor (beta chain) was sequenced for a study of shared clonotypes between healthy human individuals. Libraries were prepared by immunoSEQ multiplex PCR; TCRdb keeps only in-frame clonotypes and omits some of them. This sample has about 1.5 million clones, with roughly 98% found just once. The germline V gene encodes CDR1 GTSNPN and CDR2 SVGIG (reference sequence). The junction had 1 base not matched to a gene; V was cut back by 6 bases and J by 2 bases. The CDR3 totals 13 residues. The material sequenced was naive CD4+ T cells sorted from blood. Described subset: CD45RA+ positively selected. The clonotype comes from a man aged 30-40 years in good health. The chain recombines TRBV30 with TRBJ2-6; 7 nucleotides match TRBD1. The CDR3 DNA reads as TGTGCCTGCGACAGGGCTGGGGCCAACGTCCTGACTTTC. The encoded protein is CACDRAGANVLTF.